The 17 T cell receptor beta chains below were found in one sample sequenced in a study of patients and donors after allogeneic stem cell transplantation. TCRdb ran MiXCR on the RT-PCR reads and lists one entry per CDR3 protein. The sample has 920,000 or so distinct CDR3 sequences, approximately 18% seen once. The sequenced material came from blood, either unsorted or a sorted T cell fraction (not recorded which). The receptors were gathered from a human donor who was either an allogeneic HSCT recipient or a stem cell or donor lymphocyte infusion donor (not recorded which). It is not recorded whose cells these are; they may come from a transplant donor.

V and J are TRBV10-3 and TRBJ2-3; D is unclear. V lost 6 bases to trimming and J lost 0 bases, with 10 bases between them. Germline CDR1 and CDR2: ENHRY and SYGVKD. This CDR3 spans 14 amino acids. The CDR3, as DNA: TGTGCCATCAGGGACGGAACTAGCACAGATACGCAGTATTTT. Amino acids: CAIRDGTSTDTQYF.

The chain combines TRBV11-2 with TRBJ1-1; D is uncertain. Germline V gene lookup returns CDR1 SGHAT and CDR2 FQNNGV. The CDR3 loop spans 13 amino acids. V was shortened by 8 bases and J by 4 bases, with 14 bases between the two germline ends. CDR3 nucleotide sequence: TGTGCCAGCGGGCCTGACTGGGGCACTGAAGCTTTCTTT. Its translation is CASGPDWGTEAFF.

This clonotype was seen a few times. The CDR3 sequence: CSVEGGVRGQGRWSLHF. CDR3 nucleotides: TGCAGCGTTGAAGGCGGAGTTCGGGGACAGGGACGCTGGTCCCTCCACTTT. This chain uses TRBV29-1 with TRBJ1-6, with 9 bases matching TRBD1. CDR1 is SQVTM, CDR2 ANQGSEA, per germline. The CDR3 is made up of 17 amino acids. V lost 1 base to trimming and J lost 14 bases; unmatched junction nucleotides: 18.

This clonotype was seen a handful of times. The V gene is TRBV20-1, the J gene TRBJ1-5; D unclear. V was pared by 0 bases and J by 6 bases, with 15 bases between. The CDR3 is 15 amino acids. CDR1 is DFQATT and CDR2 is SNEGSKA in the germline V gene (reference sequence). CDR3 DNA sequence: TGCAGTGCTAGAGATAGGCGAGGTGGTGGTCAGCCCCAGCATTTT. Its translation: CSARDRRGGGQPQHF.

This clonotype was recorded only once. The genes are TRBV5-1 and TRBJ1-1, with D tentatively TRBD1 (6 bases). Deletions cut 0 bases from V and 7 bases from J, with 22 bases between. In germline, CDR1 is SGHRS, CDR2 YFSETQ. The CDR3 sequence is 17 residues long. The CDR3 protein is CASSLDPTGPLGNEAFF. The CDR3, as DNA: TGCGCCAGCAGCTTGGACCCGACAGGACCCCTAGGGAATGAAGCTTTCTTT.

This rearrangement joins TRBV9 to TRBJ2-1; weak D call: TRBD1 (5 bases). The germline V and J ends were trimmed by 0 bases and 10 bases, with 11 bases remaining between them. The germline gives CDR1 SGDLS, CDR2 YYNGEE. The CDR3 has 13 amino acids. CDR3 nucleotide sequence: TGTGCCAGCAGCGTAGAGGGGATTGGCGAGCAGTTCTTC. It codes for CASSVEGIGEQFF. The entire variable domain, with the rest obtained from reference TRBV9 and TRBJ2-1, is as follows: DSGVTQTPKHLITATGQRVTLRCSPRSGDLSVYWYQQSLDQGLQFLIQYYNGEERAKGNILERFSAQQFPDLHSELNLSSLELGDSALYFCASSVEGIGEQFFGPGTRLTVL.

This clonotype was counted only a few times. The V call is TRBV7-9, the J call TRBJ2-5; weak D call: TRBD1 (5 bases). The CDR3 totals 15 residues. Germline CDR1 SEHNR, CDR2 FQNEAQ (reference sequence). The germline V and J ends were trimmed by 1 base and 5 bases, with 14 bases remaining between them. This CDR3 is CASSLGEDRRETQYF. The CDR3, as DNA: TGTGCCAGCAGCTTAGGGGAAGACAGACGCGAGACCCAGTACTTC.

This sequence joins TRBV29-1 and TRBJ2-1; TRBD2 is a possible D gene (6 bases). Per the germline V gene, CDR1 is SQVTM and CDR2 is ANQGSEA. The CDR3 runs to 12 residues. The ends were cut back, 5 bases at V and 8 bases at J, with 13 bases in the middle. The CDR3 bases are TGCAGCGTTCCCGGGAGTATCTATGAGCAGTTCTTC. Its translation: CSVPGSIYEQFF.

This clonotype was seen more than once but under ten times. This chain links TRBV2 with TRBJ2-4; no clear D gene. Trimming stripped 4 bases from V and 0 bases from J, with 7 bases between. This CDR3 region has 14 residues. CDR1 SNHLY and CDR2 FYNNEI come from the germline V gene. The CDR3 coding sequence is TGTGCCAGCAGTGGTCGACTAGCCAAAAACATTCAGTACTTC. Translating it yields CASSGRLAKNIQYF.

This rearrangement joins TRBV6-5 to TRBJ2-1; maybe TRBD2 (6 bases). Germline values: CDR1 MNHEY, CDR2 SVGAGI. V was clipped by 4 bases and J by 0 bases, with 13 bases between them. The CDR3 loop spans 16 amino acids. CDR3 residues: CASSSTGVSSYNEQFF. CDR3 coding DNA: TGTGCCAGCAGTTCCACGGGGGTCAGCTCCTACAATGAGCAGTTCTTC.

This clonotype occurred a few times. The chain carries TRBV20-1 and TRBJ1-2, with TRBD1 as a possible D gene (6 bases). The ends were cut back, 2 bases at V and 5 bases at J, with 18 bases in the middle. There are 15 residues in the CDR3. Germline V gene lookup returns CDR1 DFQATT and CDR2 SNEGSKA (reference sequence). The CDR3: CSARPPGHGGYGYTF. The DNA of the CDR3 is TGCAGTGCTAGACCCCCGGGACATGGGGGTTATGGCTACACCTTC.

This chain connects TRBV12-3 or TRBV12-4 to TRBJ2-2; D assignment may be TRBD1 or TRBD2 (6 bases each). The CDR3 sequence is 16 residues long. The V end lost 5 bases, the J end lost 0 bases, and 13 bases lay between the germline ends. CDR3 bases: TGTGCCAGCAGTGCACAGGGAGGTGCGAACACCGGGGAGCTGTTTTTT. Translating it yields CASSAQGGANTGELFF.

The chain has TRBV7-3 and TRBJ1-1; no definite D call. The V gene lost 3 bases and the J gene lost 10 bases, with 9 bases spanning the gap. The CDR3 sequence is 11 residues long. Germline lookup yields CDR1 SGHTA and CDR2 FQGTGA. CDR3 loop: CASSFGSLAFF. The CDR3 bases are TGTGCCAGCAGCTTCGGGTCATTAGCTTTCTTT.

V is TRBV6-1 and J is TRBJ1-3; no definite D call. Per the germline V gene, CDR1 is MNHNS and CDR2 is SASEGT. The CDR3 loop spans 12 amino acids. The germline V and J ends were trimmed by 1 base and 9 bases, with 7 bases remaining between them. The CDR3 nucleotides are TGTGCCAGCAGTGAAGGACTCGGCACCATATATTTT. The encoded protein is CASSEGLGTIYF.

This clonotype has a handful of counts. CDR3 in amino acids: CSASHSGALSYEQYF. DNA of the CDR3: TGCAGTGCTAGTCATAGCGGGGCCCTCTCCTACGAGCAGTACTTC. This chain uses TRBV20-1 with TRBJ2-7; 8 bases line up with TRBD2. The trim removed 3 bases at V and 0 bases at J, leaving 7 bases unmatched. Germline CDR1 is DFQATT and CDR2 is SNEGSKA (reference sequence). CDR3 length: 15 amino acids.

A few counts support this clonotype. This chain connects TRBV4-1 to TRBJ2-1; 8 bases are shared with TRBD2. This CDR3 has 14 amino acids. CDR1 is MGHRA and CDR2 is YSYEKL in the germline V gene. The J segment lost 6 bases and the V segment lost 8 bases, leaving 9 bases of the junction unmatched. CDR3 sequence: CASSVAGKVNEQFF. The CDR3 nucleotides are TGCGCCAGCTCCGTAGCGGGAAAGGTCAATGAGCAGTTCTTC.

Many counts were recorded for this clonotype. The chain links TRBV13 to TRBJ2-5, with D unresolved. Germline CDR1 is PRHDT and CDR2 is FYEKMQ (reference sequence). This CDR3 contains 13 residues. V shed 5 bases and J shed 3 bases, with 10 bases lying between them. This chain's CDR3 is CASSPRSEETQYF. Here the CDR3 DNA reads TGTGCCAGCAGCCCTCGTTCGGAAGAGACCCAGTACTTC.